This entry concerns a single T cell receptor beta chain. Its target is not known. The data originate from a study of cytotoxic CD8 clonotypes in ibrutinib-treated CLL. Across the study: The group held 11 relapsed/refractory and roughly 15 treatment-naive patients, with some 17 IGHV unmutated. Sample averages reached 255,043 productive templates and tens of thousands of productive rearrangements. Broader study findings: Stable or contracted on treatment, public clonotypes were also uncommon. Clonality increased at ibrutinib response, then returned toward baseline at progression.

This CDR3 has 16 residues. Germline CDR1 and CDR2: SGHDN and FVKESK. V lost 2 bases, J lost 6 bases, and 8 bases stayed unmatched. Produced via immunoSEQ multiplex PCR; TCRdb's table is partial and in-frame only. The table records under 150,000 clones, under 90% of them present only once. The sequence was obtained from a human donor with chronic lymphocytic leukemia. The sample consisted of PBMCs, taken after 24 months of ibrutinib treatment. This chain links TRBV14 with TRBJ1-4; 8 bases line up with TRBD1. The CDR3 region has the DNA TGTGCCAGCAGCCAACATACAGGGGGTTGGGATGAAAAACTGTTTTTT. This sequence encodes CASSQHTGGWDEKLFF.